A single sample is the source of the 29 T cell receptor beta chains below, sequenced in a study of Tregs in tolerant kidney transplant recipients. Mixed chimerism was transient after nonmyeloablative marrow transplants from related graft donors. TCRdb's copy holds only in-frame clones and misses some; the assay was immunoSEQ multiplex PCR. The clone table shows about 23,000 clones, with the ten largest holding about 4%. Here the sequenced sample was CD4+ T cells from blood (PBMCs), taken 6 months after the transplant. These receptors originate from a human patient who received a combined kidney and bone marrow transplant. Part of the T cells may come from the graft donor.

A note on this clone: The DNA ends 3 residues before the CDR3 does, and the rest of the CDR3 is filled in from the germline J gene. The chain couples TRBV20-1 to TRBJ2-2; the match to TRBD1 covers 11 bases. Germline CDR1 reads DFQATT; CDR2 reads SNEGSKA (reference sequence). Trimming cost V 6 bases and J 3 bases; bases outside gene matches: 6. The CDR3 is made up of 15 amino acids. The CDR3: CSATGQGADTGELFF. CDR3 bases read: TGCAGTGCCACCGGACAGGGGGCGGACACCGGGGAG.

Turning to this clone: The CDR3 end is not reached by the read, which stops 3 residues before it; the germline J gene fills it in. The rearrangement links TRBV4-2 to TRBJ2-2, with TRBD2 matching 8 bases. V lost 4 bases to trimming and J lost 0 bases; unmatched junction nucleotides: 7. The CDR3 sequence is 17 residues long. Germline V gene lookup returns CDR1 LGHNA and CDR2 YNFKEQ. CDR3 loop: CASSRTLSGTNTGELFF. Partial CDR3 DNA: TGTGCCAGCAGCCGAACCCTTAGCGGGACGAACACCGGGGAG.

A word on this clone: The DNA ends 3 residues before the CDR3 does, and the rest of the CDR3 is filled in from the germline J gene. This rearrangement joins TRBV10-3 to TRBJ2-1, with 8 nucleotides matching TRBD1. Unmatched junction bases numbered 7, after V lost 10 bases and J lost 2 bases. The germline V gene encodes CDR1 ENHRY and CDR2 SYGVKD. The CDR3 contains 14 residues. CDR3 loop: CATRGQGAYNEQFF. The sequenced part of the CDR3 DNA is TGTGCCACACGAGGACAGGGAGCCTACAATGAG.

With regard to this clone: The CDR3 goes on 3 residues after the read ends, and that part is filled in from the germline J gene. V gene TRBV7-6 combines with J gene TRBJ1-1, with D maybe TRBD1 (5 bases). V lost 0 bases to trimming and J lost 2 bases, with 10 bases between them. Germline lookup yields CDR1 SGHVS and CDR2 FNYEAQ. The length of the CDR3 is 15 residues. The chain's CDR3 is CASSLAGVPNTEAFF. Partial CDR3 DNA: TGTGCCAGCAGCTTAGCAGGGGTACCAAACACTGAA.

CDR3 DNA (partial): TGTGCCAGCAGCTTAAGATGGGGGGAGGAGGGC. Its translation: CASSLRWGEEG. The complete CDR3 sequence is CASSLRWGEEGYTF. The chain links TRBV7-8 to TRBJ1-2; D is perhaps TRBD1 (5 bases). Coverage ceases 3 residues before the CDR3 finishes, and the germline J gene fills in the end. This CDR3 contains 14 residues. Germline-derived CDR1 and CDR2 are SGHVS and FQNEAQ.

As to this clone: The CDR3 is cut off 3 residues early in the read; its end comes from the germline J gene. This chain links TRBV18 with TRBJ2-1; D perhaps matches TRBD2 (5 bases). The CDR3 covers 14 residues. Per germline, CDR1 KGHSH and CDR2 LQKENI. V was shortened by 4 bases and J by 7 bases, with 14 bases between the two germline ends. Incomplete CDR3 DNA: TGTGCCAGCTCACAAAACACACGAGGGAATGAG. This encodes CASSQNTRGNE. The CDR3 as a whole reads CASSQNTRGNEQFF.

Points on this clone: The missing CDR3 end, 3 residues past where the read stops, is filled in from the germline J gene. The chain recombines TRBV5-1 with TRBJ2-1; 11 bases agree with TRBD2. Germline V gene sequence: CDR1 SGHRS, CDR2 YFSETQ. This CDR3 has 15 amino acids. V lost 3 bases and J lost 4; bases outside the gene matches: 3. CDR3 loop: CASSSRLAGYNEQFF. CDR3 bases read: TGCGCCAGCAGCTCCCGACTAGCGGGGTACAATGAG. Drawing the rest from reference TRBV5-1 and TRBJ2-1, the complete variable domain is KAGVTQTPRYLIKTRGQQVTLSCSPISGHRSVSWYQQTPGQGLQFLFEYFSETQRNKGNFPGRFSGRQFSNSRSEMNVSTLELGDSALYLCASSSRLAGYNEQFFGPGTRLTVL.

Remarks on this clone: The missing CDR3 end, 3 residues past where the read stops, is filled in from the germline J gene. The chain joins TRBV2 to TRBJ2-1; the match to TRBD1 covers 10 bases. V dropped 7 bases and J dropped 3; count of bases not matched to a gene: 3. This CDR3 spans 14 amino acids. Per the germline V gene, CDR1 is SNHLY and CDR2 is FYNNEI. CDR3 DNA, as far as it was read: TGTGCCAGCAAGCGGACAGGGGGCTACAATGAG. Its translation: CASKRTGGYNE. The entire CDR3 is CASKRTGGYNEQFF.

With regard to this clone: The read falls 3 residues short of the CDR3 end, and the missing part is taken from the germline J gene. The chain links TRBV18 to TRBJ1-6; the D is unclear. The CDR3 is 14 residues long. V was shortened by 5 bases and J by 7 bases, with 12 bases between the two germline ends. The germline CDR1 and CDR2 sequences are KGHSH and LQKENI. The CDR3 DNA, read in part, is TGTGCCAGCTCATCGACGGCGGGGAATTCACCC. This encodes CASSSTAGNSP. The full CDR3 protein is CASSSTAGNSPLHF.

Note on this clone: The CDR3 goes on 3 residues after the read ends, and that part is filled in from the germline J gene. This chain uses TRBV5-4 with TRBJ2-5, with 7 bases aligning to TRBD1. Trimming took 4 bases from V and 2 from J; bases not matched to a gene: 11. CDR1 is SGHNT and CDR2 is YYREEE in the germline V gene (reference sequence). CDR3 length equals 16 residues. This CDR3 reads CASSTGTAGGQETQYF. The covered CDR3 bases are TGTGCCAGCAGCACCGGGACAGCCGGCGGTCAAGAGACC.

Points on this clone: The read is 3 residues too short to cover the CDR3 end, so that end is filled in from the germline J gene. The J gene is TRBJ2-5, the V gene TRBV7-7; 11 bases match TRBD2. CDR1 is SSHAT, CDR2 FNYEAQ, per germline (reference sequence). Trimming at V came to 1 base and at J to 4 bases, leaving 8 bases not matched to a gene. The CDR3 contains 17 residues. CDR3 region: CASSLGSGGARGETQYF. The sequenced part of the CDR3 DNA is TGTGCCAGCAGCTTAGGTAGCGGGGGGGCCCGTGGAGAGACC.

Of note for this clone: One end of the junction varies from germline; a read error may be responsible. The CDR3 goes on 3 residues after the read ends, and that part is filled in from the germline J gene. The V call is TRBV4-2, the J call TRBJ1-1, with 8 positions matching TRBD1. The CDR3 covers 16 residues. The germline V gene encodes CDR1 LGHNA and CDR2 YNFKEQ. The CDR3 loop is CASSQDPQGANTEAFF. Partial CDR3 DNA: TGCGCCAGCAGCCAAGATCCCCAGGGGGCGAACACTGAA.

The CDR3 region is CASSRQGNTANYGYTF. The CDR3 DNA, read in part, is TGTGCCAGTAGTAGACAGGGTAATACTGCTAACTATGGC. The chain uses TRBV19 and TRBJ1-2; 7 bases line up with TRBD1. The read ends 3 residues early relative to the CDR3; the germline J gene fills the gap. The germline V gene has CDR1 LNHDA and CDR2 SQIVND (reference sequence). After removal of 4 bases from V and 0 bases from J, the junction contained 8 bases not matched to a gene. This CDR3 contains 16 residues.

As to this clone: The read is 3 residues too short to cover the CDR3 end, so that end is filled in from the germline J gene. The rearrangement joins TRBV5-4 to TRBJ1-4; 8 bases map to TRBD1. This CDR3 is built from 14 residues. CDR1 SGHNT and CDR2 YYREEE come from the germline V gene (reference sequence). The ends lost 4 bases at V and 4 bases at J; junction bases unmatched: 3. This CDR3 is CASSTGGGNEKLFF. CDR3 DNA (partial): TGTGCCAGCAGCACAGGGGGGGGTAATGAAAAA.

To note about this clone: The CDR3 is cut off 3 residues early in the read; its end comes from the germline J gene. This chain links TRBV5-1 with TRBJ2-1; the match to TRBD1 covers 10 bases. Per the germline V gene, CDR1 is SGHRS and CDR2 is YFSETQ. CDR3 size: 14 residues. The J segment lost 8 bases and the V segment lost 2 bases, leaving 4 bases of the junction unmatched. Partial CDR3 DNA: TGCGCCAGCAGCTTCCGCGGACAGGGGGATGAG. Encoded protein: CASSFRGQGDE. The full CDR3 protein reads CASSFRGQGDEQFF.

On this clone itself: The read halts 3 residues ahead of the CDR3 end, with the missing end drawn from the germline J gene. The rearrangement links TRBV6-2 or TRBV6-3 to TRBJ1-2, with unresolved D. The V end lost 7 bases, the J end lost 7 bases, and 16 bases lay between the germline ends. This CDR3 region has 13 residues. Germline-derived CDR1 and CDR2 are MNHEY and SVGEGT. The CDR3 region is CASTNGPYGGYTF. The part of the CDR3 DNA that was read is TGTGCCAGCACCAATGGGCCCTACGGTGGC.

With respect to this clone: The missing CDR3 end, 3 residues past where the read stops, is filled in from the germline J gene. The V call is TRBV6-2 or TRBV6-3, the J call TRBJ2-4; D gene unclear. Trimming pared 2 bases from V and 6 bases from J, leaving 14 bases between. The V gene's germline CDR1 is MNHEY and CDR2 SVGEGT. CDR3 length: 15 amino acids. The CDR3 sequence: CASSYTGPPPNIQYF. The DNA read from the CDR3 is TGTGCCAGCAGTTACACCGGTCCTCCCCCAAACATT.

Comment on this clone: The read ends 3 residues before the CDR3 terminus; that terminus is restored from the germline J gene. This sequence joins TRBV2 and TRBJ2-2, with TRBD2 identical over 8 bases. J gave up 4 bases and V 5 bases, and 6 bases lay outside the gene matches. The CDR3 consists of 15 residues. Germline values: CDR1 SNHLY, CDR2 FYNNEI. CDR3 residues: CASSLGLDATGELFF. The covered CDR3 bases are TGTGCCAGCAGTCTGGGACTAGACGCCACCGGGGAG. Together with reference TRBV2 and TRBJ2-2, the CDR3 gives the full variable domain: EPEVTQTPSHQVTQMGQEVILRCVPISNHLYFYWYRQILGQKVEFLVSFYNNEISEKSEIFDDQFSVERPDGSNFTLKIRSTKLEDSAMYFCASSLGLDATGELFFGEGSRLTVL.

The CDR3 is CASSFGTGYGYTF. CDR3 DNA, as far as it was read: TGTGCCAGCAGCTTCGGGACAGGCTATGGC. J is TRBJ1-2 and V is TRBV7-9; 8 bases line up with TRBD1. The observed sequence ends 3 residues before the CDR3 terminus, with the missing tail filled in from the germline J gene. The CDR3 extends over 13 amino acids. Germline V lookup: CDR1 SEHNR, CDR2 FQNEAQ (reference sequence). Losses at the gene ends were 3 bases for V and 4 bases for J; bases not matched to a gene: 1.

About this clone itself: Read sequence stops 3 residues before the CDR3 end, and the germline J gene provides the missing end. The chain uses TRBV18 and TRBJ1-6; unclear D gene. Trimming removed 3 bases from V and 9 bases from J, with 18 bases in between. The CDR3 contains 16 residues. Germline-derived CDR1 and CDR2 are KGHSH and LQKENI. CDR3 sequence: CASSPSFSGLGSPLHF. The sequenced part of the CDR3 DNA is TGTGCCAGCTCACCGTCCTTTTCCGGGTTAGGTTCACCC.

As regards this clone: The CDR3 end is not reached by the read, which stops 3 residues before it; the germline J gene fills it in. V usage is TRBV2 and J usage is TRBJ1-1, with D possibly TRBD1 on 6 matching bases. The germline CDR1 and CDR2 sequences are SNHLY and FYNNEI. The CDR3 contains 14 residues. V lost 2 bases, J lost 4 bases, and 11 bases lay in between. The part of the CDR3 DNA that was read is TGTGCCAGCAGTGAAAAGGGGGGGCCCACTGAA. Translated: CASSEKGGPTE. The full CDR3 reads CASSEKGGPTEAFF.

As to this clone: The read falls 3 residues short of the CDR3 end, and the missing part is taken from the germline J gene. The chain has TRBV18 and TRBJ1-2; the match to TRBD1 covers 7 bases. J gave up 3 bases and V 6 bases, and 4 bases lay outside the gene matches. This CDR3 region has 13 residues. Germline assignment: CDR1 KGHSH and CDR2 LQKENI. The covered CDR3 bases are TGTGCCAGCTCCGCGACAGGGTACTATGGC. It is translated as CASSATGYYG. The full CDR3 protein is CASSATGYYGYTF.

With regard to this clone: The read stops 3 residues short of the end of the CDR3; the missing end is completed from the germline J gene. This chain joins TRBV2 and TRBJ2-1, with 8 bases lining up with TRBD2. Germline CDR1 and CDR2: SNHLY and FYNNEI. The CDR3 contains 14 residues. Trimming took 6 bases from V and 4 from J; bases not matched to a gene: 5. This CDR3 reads CASRGLAGYNEQFF. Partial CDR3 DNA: TGTGCCAGCAGAGGACTAGCTGGGTACAATGAG.

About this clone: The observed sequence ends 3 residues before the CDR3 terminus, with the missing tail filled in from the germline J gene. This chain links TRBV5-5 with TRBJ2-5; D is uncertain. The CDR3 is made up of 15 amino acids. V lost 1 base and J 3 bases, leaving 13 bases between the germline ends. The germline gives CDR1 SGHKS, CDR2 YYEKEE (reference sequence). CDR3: CASSLLGQAEETQYF. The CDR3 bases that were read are TGTGCCAGCAGCTTGTTAGGCCAGGCTGAAGAGACC.

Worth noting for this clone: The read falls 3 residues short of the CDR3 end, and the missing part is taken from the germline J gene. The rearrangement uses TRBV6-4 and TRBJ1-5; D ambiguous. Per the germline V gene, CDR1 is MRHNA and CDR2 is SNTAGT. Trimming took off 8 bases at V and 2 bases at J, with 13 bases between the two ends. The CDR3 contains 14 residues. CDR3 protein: CASATGMGNQPQHF. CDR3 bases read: TGTGCCAGCGCAACGGGTATGGGCAATCAGCCC.

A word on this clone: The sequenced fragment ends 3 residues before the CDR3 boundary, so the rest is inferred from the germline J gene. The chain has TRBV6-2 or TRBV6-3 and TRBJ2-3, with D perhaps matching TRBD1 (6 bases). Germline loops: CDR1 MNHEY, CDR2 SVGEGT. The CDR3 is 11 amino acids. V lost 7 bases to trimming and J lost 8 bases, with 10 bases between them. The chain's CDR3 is CASNQGSTQYF. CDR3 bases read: TGTGCCAGCAACCAGGGGAGTACG.

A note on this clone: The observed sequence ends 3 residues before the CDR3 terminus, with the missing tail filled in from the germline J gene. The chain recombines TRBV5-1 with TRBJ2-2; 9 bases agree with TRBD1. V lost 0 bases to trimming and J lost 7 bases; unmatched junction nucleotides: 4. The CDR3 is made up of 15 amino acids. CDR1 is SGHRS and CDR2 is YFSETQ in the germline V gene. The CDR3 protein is CASSLDRGHGGELFF. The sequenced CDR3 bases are TGCGCCAGCAGCTTGGACAGGGGGCATGGCGGGGAG.

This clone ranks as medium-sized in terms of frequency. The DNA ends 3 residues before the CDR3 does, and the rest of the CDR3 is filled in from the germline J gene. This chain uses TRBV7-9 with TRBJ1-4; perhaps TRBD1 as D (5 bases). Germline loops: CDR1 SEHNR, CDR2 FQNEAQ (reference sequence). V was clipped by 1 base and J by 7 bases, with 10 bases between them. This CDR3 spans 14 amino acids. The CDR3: CASSLGQGFEKLFF. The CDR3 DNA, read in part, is TGTGCCAGCAGCTTAGGTCAGGGATTTGAAAAA.

The sequenced CDR3 bases are TGTGCCAGCAGCTTAGACCGGGACAGCGAG. Translation: CASSLDRDSE. The entire CDR3 protein is CASSLDRDSEQYF. The rearrangement uses TRBV7-9 and TRBJ2-7; 7 positions match TRBD1. The read stops 3 residues short of the end of the CDR3; the missing end is completed from the germline J gene. The V gene's germline CDR1 is SEHNR and CDR2 FQNEAQ (reference sequence). Germline trimming cut 1 base from V and 6 bases from J; bases unmatched to any gene: 3. CDR3 length: 13 residues. Supplemented by reference TRBV7-9 and TRBJ2-7, the full variable domain reads DTGVSQNPRHKITKRGQNVTFRCDPISEHNRLYWYRQTLGQGPEFLTYFQNEAQLEKSRLLSDRFSAERPKGSFSTLEIQRTEQGDSAMYLCASSLDRDSEQYFGPGTRLTVT.